This T cell receptor beta chain was sequenced during a study of shared clonotypes between healthy human individuals. Points from the study as a whole: Approximately 5% of naive CD4 clonotypes were shared across four donors.

Worth noting for this clone: Its antigen is unknown.

Each PCR replicate from the sorted subsets contained around 0.2 ug DNA, which is roughly 33,000 T cell genomes. TCRdb keeps only in-frame clones here, not all; method: immunoSEQ multiplex PCR. The sample carries a few hundred thousand clones, approximately 97% recorded once. Input material: naive CD4+ T cells sorted from blood. Subset here: CD45RA+ positively selected. The receptor's source is a woman in her 30s in good health.

CDR3: CASSRTPTEGTEAFF. As DNA, the CDR3 is TGCGCCAGCAGCCGAACGCCTACAGAGGGCACTGAAGCTTTCTTT. This chain uses TRBV5-1 with TRBJ1-1; D call uncertain. CDR1 and CDR2 (germline): SGHRS, YFSETQ. Between the trimmed V and J ends, which lost 4 bases and 4 bases, there was a span of 17 bases. The CDR3 has 15 residues.